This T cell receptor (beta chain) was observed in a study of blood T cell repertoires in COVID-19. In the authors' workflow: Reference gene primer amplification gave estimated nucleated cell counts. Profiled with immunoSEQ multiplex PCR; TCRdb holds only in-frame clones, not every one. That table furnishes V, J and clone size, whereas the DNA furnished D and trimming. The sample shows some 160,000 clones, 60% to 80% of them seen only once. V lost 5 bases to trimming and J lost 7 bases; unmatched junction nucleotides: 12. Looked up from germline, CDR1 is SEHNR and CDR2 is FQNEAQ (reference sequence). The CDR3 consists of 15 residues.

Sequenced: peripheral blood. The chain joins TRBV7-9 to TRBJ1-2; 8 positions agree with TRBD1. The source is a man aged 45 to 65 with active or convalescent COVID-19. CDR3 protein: CASSPGGQAIGGYTF. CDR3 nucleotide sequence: TGTGCCAGCAGCCCCGGGGGACAGGCTATTGGTGGCTACACCTTC.